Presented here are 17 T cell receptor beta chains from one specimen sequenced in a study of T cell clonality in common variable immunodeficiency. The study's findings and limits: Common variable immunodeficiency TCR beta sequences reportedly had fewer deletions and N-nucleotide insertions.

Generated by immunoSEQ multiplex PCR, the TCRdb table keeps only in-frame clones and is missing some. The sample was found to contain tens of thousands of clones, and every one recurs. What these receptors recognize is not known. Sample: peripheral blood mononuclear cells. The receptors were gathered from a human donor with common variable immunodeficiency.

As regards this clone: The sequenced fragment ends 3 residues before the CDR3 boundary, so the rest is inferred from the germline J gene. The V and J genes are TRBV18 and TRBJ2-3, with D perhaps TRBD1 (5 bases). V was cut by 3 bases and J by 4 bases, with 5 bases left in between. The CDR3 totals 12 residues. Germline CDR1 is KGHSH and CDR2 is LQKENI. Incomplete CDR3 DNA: TGTGCCAGCTCACCGGGGCCAGATACG. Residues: CASSPGPDT. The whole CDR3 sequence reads CASSPGPDTQYF.

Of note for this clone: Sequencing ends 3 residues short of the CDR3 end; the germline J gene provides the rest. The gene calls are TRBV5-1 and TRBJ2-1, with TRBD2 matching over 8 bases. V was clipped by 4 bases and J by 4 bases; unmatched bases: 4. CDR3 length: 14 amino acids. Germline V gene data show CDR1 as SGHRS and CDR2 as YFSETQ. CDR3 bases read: TGCGCCAGCAGCGCGGGGGGACTTTACAATGAG. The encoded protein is CASSAGGLYNE. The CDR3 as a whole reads CASSAGGLYNEQFF.

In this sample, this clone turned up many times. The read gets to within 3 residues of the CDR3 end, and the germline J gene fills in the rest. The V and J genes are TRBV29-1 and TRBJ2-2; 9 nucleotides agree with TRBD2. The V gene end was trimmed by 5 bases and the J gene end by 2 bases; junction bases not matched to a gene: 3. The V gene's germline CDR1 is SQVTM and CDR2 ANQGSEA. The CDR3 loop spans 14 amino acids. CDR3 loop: CSVKTSGNTGELFF. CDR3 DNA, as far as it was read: TGCAGCGTTAAGACTAGCGGCAACACCGGGGAG.

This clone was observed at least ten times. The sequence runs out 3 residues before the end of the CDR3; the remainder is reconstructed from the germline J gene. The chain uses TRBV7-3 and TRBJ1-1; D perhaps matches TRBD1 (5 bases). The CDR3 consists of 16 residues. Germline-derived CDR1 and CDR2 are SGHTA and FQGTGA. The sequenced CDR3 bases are TGTGCCAGCAGCTTAAGTCCTGGGGCTAAGGAAGGAGAA. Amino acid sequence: CASSLSPGAKEGE. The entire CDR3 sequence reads CASSLSPGAKEGEAFF.

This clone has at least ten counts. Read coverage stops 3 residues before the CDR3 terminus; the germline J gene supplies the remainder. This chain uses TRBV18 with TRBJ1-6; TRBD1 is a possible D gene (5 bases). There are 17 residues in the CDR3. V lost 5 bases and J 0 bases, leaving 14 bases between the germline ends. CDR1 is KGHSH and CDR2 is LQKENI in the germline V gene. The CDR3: CASSATVPSSYNSPLHF. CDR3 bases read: TGTGCCAGCTCAGCGACAGTCCCCAGCTCCTATAATTCACCC.

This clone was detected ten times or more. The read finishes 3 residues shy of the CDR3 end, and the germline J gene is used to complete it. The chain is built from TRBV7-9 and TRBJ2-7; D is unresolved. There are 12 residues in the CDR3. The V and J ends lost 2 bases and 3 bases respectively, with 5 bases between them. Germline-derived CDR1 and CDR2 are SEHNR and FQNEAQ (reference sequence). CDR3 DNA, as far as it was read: TGTGCCAGCAGCTTATTCAACTACGAG. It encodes CASSLFNYE. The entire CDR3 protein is CASSLFNYEQYF.

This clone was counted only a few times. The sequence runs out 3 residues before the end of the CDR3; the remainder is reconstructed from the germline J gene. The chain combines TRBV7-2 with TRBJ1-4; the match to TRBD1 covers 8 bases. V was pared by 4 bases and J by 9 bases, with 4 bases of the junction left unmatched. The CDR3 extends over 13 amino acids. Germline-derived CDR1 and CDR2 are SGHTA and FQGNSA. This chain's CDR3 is CASSSGQGQKLFF. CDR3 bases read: TGTGCCAGCAGCTCCGGACAGGGTCAAAAA.

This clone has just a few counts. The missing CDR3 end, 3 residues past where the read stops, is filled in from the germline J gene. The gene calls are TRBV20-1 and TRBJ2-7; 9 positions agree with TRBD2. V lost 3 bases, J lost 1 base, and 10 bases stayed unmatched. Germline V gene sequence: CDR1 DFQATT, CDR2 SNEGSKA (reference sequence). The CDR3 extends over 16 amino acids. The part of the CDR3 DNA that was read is TGCAGTGCTAGGAGTGGTCTAGCGGGGAAGTCCTACGAG. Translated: CSARSGLAGKSYE. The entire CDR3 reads CSARSGLAGKSYEQYF.

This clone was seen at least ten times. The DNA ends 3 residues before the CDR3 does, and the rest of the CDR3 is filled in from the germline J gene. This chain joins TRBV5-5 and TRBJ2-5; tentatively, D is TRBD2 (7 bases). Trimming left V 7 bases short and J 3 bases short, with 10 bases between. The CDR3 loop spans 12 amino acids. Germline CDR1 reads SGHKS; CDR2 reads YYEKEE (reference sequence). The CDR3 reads CASLGGEETQYF. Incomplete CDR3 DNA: TGTGCCAGCTTAGGGGGGGAAGAGACC.

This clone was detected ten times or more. The CDR3 DNA, read in part, is TGTGCCAGCTCTGGGGGGGGAGCAGATACG. Protein sequence: CASSGGGADT. The whole CDR3 region reads CASSGGGADTQYF. This chain uses TRBV2 with TRBJ2-3; 7 bases align to TRBD2. Sequencing ends 3 residues short of the CDR3 end; the germline J gene provides the rest. CDR3 length: 13 residues. The junction had 6 bases not matched to a gene; V was cut back by 8 bases and J by 4 bases. The germline gives CDR1 SNHLY, CDR2 FYNNEI.

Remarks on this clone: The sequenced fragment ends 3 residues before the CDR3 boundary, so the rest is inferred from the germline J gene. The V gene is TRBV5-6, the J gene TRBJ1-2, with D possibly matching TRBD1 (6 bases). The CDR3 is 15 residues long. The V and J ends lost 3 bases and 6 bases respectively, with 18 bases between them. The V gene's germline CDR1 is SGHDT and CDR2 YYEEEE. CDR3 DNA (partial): TGTGCCAGCAGCTCACTAACTACAGGGCCGGATGGC. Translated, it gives CASSSLTTGPDG. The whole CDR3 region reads CASSSLTTGPDGYTF. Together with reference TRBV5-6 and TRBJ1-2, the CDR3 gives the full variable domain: DAGVTQSPTHLIKTRGQQVTLRCSPKSGHDTVSWYQQALGQGPQFIFQYYEEEERQRGNFPDRFSGHQFPNYSSELNVNALLLGDSALYLCASSSLTTGPDGYTFGSGTRLTVV.

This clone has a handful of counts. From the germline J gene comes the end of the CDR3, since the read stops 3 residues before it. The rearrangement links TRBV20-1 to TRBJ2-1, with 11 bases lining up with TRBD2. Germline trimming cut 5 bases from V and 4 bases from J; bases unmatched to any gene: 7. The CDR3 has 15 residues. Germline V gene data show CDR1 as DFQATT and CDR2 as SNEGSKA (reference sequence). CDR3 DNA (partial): TGCAGTGCTTTTTTTAGCGGGGGGGCTTACAATGAG. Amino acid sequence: CSAFFSGGAYNE. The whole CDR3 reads CSAFFSGGAYNEQFF.

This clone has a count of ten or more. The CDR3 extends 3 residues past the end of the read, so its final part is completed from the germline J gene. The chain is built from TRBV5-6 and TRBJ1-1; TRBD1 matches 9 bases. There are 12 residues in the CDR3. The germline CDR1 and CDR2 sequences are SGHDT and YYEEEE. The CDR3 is CASSFGQGNAFF. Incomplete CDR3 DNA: TGTGCCAGCAGCTTTGGACAGGGGAAT.

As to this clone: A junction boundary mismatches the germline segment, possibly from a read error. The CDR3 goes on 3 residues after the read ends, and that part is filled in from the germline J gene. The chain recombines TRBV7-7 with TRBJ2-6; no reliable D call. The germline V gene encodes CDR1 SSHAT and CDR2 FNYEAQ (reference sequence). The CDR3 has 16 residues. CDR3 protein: CASSPGPYSGANVLTF. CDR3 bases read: TGTGCTAGCAGCCCTGGGCCTTACAGTGGGGCCAACGTC.

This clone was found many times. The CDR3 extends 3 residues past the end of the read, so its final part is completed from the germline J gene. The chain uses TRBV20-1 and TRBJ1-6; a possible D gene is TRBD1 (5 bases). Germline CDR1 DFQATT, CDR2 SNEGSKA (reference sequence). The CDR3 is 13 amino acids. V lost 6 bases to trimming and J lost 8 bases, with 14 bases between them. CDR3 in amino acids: CSAEGLSDSPLHF. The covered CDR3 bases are TGCAGTGCAGAGGGACTTTCCGATTCACCC.

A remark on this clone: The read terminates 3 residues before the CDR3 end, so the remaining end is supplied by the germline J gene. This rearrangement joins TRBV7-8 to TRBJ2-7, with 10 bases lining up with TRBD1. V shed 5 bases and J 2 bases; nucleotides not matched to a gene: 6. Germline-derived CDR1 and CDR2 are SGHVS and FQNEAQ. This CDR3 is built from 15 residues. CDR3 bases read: TGTGCCAGCAGCCGGGGACAGGGGCCGGCCTACGAG. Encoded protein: CASSRGQGPAYE. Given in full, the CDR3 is CASSRGQGPAYEQYF.

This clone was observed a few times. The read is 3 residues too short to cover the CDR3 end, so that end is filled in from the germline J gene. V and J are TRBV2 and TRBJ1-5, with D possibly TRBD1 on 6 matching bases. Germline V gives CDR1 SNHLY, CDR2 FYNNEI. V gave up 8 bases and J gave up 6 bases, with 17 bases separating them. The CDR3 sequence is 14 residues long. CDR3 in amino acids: CASSAQGKSQPQHF. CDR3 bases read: TGTGCCAGCTCGGCCCAGGGGAAATCTCAGCCC. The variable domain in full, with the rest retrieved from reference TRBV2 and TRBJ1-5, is EPEVTQTPSHQVTQMGQEVILRCVPISNHLYFYWYRQILGQKVEFLVSFYNNEISEKSEIFDDQFSVERPDGSNFTLKIRSTKLEDSAMYFCASSAQGKSQPQHFGDGTRLSIL.